The present T cell receptor (beta chain) was sequenced within a study of shared clonotypes between healthy human individuals (TCRdb year 2020). The study in broad terms: The cohort included a few men and a couple of women between 18 and 49 years of age. To estimate repertoire size and how much clonotypes are shared between individuals, the study performed deep sequencing of blood TCR repertoires from a few healthy adults. For each donor, CD4 naive and CD4 memory were each given three plates, CD8 naive was given two plates, and CD8 memory was given one plate. To increase sequencing depth and limit assay-specific biases, different laboratories used diverse techniques to prepare libraries and sequence TCR repertoires. Leukapheresis yielded between about 0.9 and 9 billion PBMCs per donor.

Comment on this clone: The target of this receptor is not known. No clone much larger than this one lies a single base away; base qualities are absent.

TCR CDR3 regions were amplified from genomic DNA by multiplex PCR using the deep immunoSEQ assay. For each cell subset, the extracted genomic DNA was distributed evenly across all wells of several immunoSEQ 96-well plates, and each plate served as one replicate. For sorted subsets, roughly 200 ng of genomic DNA, equivalent to 25,000 to 35,000 T cell genomes, went into each replicate PCR. The purified libraries were quantified using a Qubit 3.0 fluorometer, sized with a Bioanalyzer 2100, and then quantified again using the KAPA Library Quantification kit. A separate single-read 150-cycle Illumina NextSeq 550 flow cell was used to sequence each immunoSEQ 96-well plate. As for the original processing: Because the immunoSEQ output included only junctional sequences and no quality scores, the filtering could not be the same as the filtering used for full-length reads. To assign V/J genes and CDR3, sequences were annotated against IMGT germline references using PyIR, a Python wrapper for IgBLAST v1.9. Reads with weak V/J assignments (E-value above 1e-6), missing CDR3, stop codons, out-of-frame junctions, or ambiguous translated residues were removed. A V3J clonotype was defined by an identical inferred V gene, J gene, and CDR3 amino acid sequence. Percentage overlap between repertoires was calculated by dividing the number of shared unique clonotypes by the size of the smaller repertoire. RTK rarefaction, the Chao1 estimator, and Recon v2.1 estimates of unobserved clonotypes were used to assess repertoire richness. For all TCRbeta clonotypes obtained by the gDNA method from four donors, generation probabilities were computed with OLGA. What TCRdb holds here is the immuneACCESS table cut down to in-frame rearrangements. Part of the clones is not present; checked against another copy, under half of the missing clones reflect an unresolved V gene, and the others are unexplained. The D gene and trimming were derived from the DNA, and the V and J assignments and clone size from that table. This sample has just over 2,000,000 clones in its table, and 85% to 95% of those were observed once. The ten most abundant clones make up approximately 0.13% of the sample.

The germline V gene specifies SNHLY as CDR1 and FYNNEI as CDR2. The CDR3 goes from the cysteine to the phenylalanine over 13 residues. Only the CDR3 region is kept as DNA, spanning 39 bases read in frame from base 1. Compared with germline, V lacks 10 bases and J lacks 4 bases; bases without a gene match: 5. Donors were healthy HIV-negative adults with no recently reported acute infections or vaccinations. Every donor was a Caucasian adult residing in Nashville, Tennessee, USA. CD4+ T cells were enriched through magnetic negative selection, after which naive cells were positively selected on CD45RA and the remaining negative fraction served as the memory subset. Blood was obtained by leukapheresis, after which PBMCs were separated by Ficoll-Histopaque density gradient centrifugation and cryopreserved in liquid nitrogen vapor phase. Purity and quantity of every magnetically sorted T cell population were checked by analytical flow cytometry. Genomic DNA was isolated from each sorted fraction and quantified by UV absorbance on a Nanodrop 2000c.

Overall study results and their limits: The small number of donors limited the genetic and exposure-history diversity represented. Estimated clonotype richness was generally larger for naive than for memory subsets. Compared with non-shared clonotypes, the clonotypes found in all four sorted-subset donors had higher generation probabilities. Incomplete sequencing was indicated by rarefaction of sorted-subset datasets, despite the large sequencing depth. Pairwise subsampling led to the expectation that sequencing depth would affect the degree of clonotype sharing among donors. About 5% of naive CD4, around 3.6% of naive CD8, roughly 2.4% of memory CD4, and less than 0.45% of memory CD8 clonotypes were shared across several donors. Sampling was restricted to blood, and TCR repertoires in tissue are likely to differ from TCR repertoires in blood.

The receptor comes from a man in his late teens or twenties in good health. The chain links TRBV2 with TRBJ2-2; 8 bases in the junction line up with TRBD1. Sequencing input: naive CD4+ T cells sorted from blood. This sample's cell subset or site label indicates: CD45RA+ positively selected. The bases read TGTGCCAACGACAGGGGTGCCACCGGGGAGCTGTTTTTT. Its product reads: CANDRGATGELFF.